A single sample gave rise to the 27 T cell receptor beta chains below, sequenced in a study of blood T cell repertoires in COVID-19 (dated by TCRdb to 2019 to 2021). The method was the immunoSEQ multiplex PCR assay. The table was pulled from immuneACCESS by TCRdb, which kept in-frame rearrangements only. Such tables lose some clones; where checked, under half of the loss comes from unresolved V genes, and the rest has no known cause. The sample data list roughly 170,000 clones, and about four fifths of these were observed just once. The biggest ten clones account for roughly 12% of the sample. Sequenced: PBMCs or T cells enriched from blood (not recorded which). Receptors were obtained from a man over 45 who had recovered from COVID-19.

V gene TRBV2 combines with J gene TRBJ1-5; TRBD1 might be the D (5 bases). Germline lookup yields CDR1 SNHLY and CDR2 FYNNEI. Trimming stripped 6 bases from V and 2 bases from J, with 17 bases between. CDR3 size: 16 residues. CDR3 nucleotides: TGTGCCAGCAGCGGCCAGAGTGGGGCAGGCAATCAGCCCCAGCATTTT. Encoded protein: CASSGQSGAGNQPQHF.

V is TRBV29-1 and J is TRBJ1-1; D is unresolved. Germline V gene data show CDR1 as SQVTM and CDR2 as ANQGSEA. The CDR3 sequence is 12 residues long. V was pared by 5 bases and J by 1 base, with 8 bases between. CDR3 in DNA: TGCAGCGTTAACGCGGGGAACACTGAAGCTTTCTTT. This sequence encodes CSVNAGNTEAFF. Together with reference TRBV29-1 and TRBJ1-1, the CDR3 gives the full variable domain: SAVISQKPSRDICQRGTSLTIQCQVDSQVTMMFWYRQQPGQSLTLIATANQGSEATYESGFVIDKFPISRPNLTFSTLTVSNMSPEDSSIYLCSVNAGNTEAFFGQGTRLTVV.

The genes are TRBV12-5 and TRBJ2-7, with D unclear. CDR3 length equals 13 residues. Germline V gene lookup returns CDR1 LGHNT and CDR2 FRNRAP. The V end lost 4 bases, the J end lost 0 bases, and 7 bases lay between the germline ends. CDR3 protein: CASGSRYSYEQYF. In nucleotides, the CDR3 is TGTGCTAGTGGTTCCCGGTACTCCTACGAGCAGTACTTC. Drawing the rest from reference TRBV12-5 and TRBJ2-7, the complete variable domain is DARVTQTPRHKVTEMGQEVTMRCQPILGHNTVFWYRQTMMQGLELLAYFRNRAPLDDSGMPKDRFSAEMPDATLATLKIQPSEPRDSAVYFCASGSRYSYEQYFGPGTRLTVT.

The chain combines TRBV29-1 with TRBJ1-1; D gene ambiguous. Germline V lookup: CDR1 SQVTM, CDR2 ANQGSEA. The ends were cut back, 6 bases at V and 1 base at J, with 12 bases in the middle. The CDR3 extends over 13 amino acids. The CDR3 nucleotides read TGCAGCGTCGGCGGGGTATCGAACACTGAAGCTTTCTTT. Its protein is CSVGGVSNTEAFF.

V gene TRBV6-1 combines with J gene TRBJ2-5, with D possibly matching TRBD1 (5 bases). V was clipped by 1 base and J by 4 bases, with 7 bases between them. CDR1 is MNHNS, CDR2 SASEGT, per germline. This CDR3 has 13 amino acids. Here the CDR3 reads CASSEGQGETQYF. As DNA, the CDR3 is TGTGCCAGCAGTGAAGGGCAGGGAGAGACCCAGTACTTC.

This clone has just a few counts. This chain links TRBV7-3 with TRBJ2-1; 10 nucleotides line up with TRBD2. Germline CDR1 is SGHTA and CDR2 is FQGTGA. This CDR3 has 16 amino acids. V lost 3 bases and J lost 5; bases outside the gene matches: 7. The CDR3 DNA is TGTGCCAGCAGCTTGACGGGACTAGCGCCCAACAATGAGCAGTTCTTC. Protein product: CASSLTGLAPNNEQFF.

The V gene is TRBV7-6, the J gene TRBJ2-3, with a weak D call TRBD2 (6 bases). From germline, CDR1 is SGHVS and CDR2 FNYEAQ. CDR3 length: 13 amino acids. V lost 3 bases, J lost 4 bases, and 8 bases lay in between. The CDR3 nucleotides read TGTGCCAGCAGCTTGGCTAGCGCAGATACGCAGTATTTT. Encoded protein: CASSLASADTQYF.

The rearrangement links TRBV6-5 to TRBJ2-1, with D maybe TRBD1 (6 bases). The CDR3 has 11 amino acids. CDR1 and CDR2 from the germline V gene are MNHEY and SVGAGI. The V end was cut by 9 bases, the J end by 7 bases, with 10 bases between. This CDR3 reads CARNRANEQFF. CDR3 nucleotide sequence: TGTGCCAGAAACAGGGCGAATGAGCAGTTCTTC.

J is TRBJ2-2 and V is TRBV7-6, with 7 bases that match TRBD1. After removal of 1 base from V and 5 bases from J, the junction contained 16 bases not matched to a gene. In germline, CDR1 is SGHVS, CDR2 FNYEAQ. The CDR3 length is 19 residues. In DNA, the CDR3 is TGTGCCAGCAGCTTAGAAGAGTATCGGACAGGTAAACCAACCGGGGAGCTGTTTTTT. This codes for CASSLEEYRTGKPTGELFF.

The V call is TRBV10-3, the J call TRBJ1-2; D possibly corresponds to TRBD1 (5 bases). This CDR3 comprises 13 residues. V gave up 6 bases and J gave up 2 bases, with 10 bases separating them. Looked up from germline, CDR1 is ENHRY and CDR2 is SYGVKD. CDR3 bases: TGTGCCATCAGGGTTCCAGGGAACTATGGCTACACCTTC. Its protein is CAIRVPGNYGYTF.

The chain joins TRBV16 to TRBJ1-2; no reliable D call. In germline, CDR1 is KGHSY, CDR2 FQNENV. CDR3 size: 9 residues. Trimming removed 3 bases at V and 13 bases at J, with 6 bases between. The CDR3 loop reads CASSHPVTF. As DNA, the CDR3 is TGTGCCAGCAGCCATCCAGTCACCTTC.

The V and J genes are TRBV11-2 and TRBJ2-2, with TRBD2 matching 7 bases. CDR1 is SGHAT and CDR2 is FQNNGV in the germline V gene. The CDR3 extends over 17 amino acids. V lost 5 bases to trimming and J lost 1 base; unmatched junction nucleotides: 10. The CDR3 is CASSPRKSGVNTGELFF. Written as DNA, the CDR3 is TGTGCCAGCAGCCCTCGAAAGAGCGGGGTGAACACCGGGGAGCTGTTTTTT. Supplemented by reference TRBV11-2 and TRBJ2-2, the full variable domain reads EAGVAQSPRYKIIEKRQSVAFWCNPISGHATLYWYQQILGQGPKLLIQFQNNGVVDDSQLPKDRFSAERLKGVDSTLKIQPAKLEDSAVYLCASSPRKSGVNTGELFFGEGSRLTVL.

The chain links TRBV7-2 to TRBJ2-7; 9 positions match TRBD1. From germline, CDR1 is SGHTA and CDR2 FQGNSA. V lost 4 bases to trimming and J lost 2 bases; unmatched junction nucleotides: 3. The CDR3 is 14 amino acids. This CDR3 is CASSSRTGAYEQYF. The CDR3 nucleotides read TGTGCCAGCAGCTCTCGGACAGGGGCCTACGAGCAGTACTTC.

The sample holds many counts of this clone. V is TRBV24-1 and J is TRBJ2-2; TRBD1 matches 8 bases. Unmatched junction bases numbered 4, after V lost 5 bases and J lost 6 bases. Germline V gene lookup returns CDR1 KGHDR and CDR2 SFDVKD. The CDR3 has 14 amino acids. The CDR3 DNA reads as TGTGCCACCAGTGCACAGGGGGACGCCGGGGAGCTGTTTTTT. Translated: CATSAQGDAGELFF.

V usage is TRBV5-6 and J usage is TRBJ1-2; the D is unclear. V lost 0 bases, J lost 5 bases, and 2 bases lay in between. The CDR3 is 11 amino acids. Germline CDR1 and CDR2: SGHDT and YYEEEE. CDR3 nucleotides: TGTGCCAGCAGCTTGGCTTATGGCTACACCTTC. Translation: CASSLAYGYTF.

The V gene is TRBV19, the J gene TRBJ2-1; perhaps TRBD2 as D (6 bases). Germline lookup yields CDR1 LNHDA and CDR2 SQIVND (reference sequence). The CDR3 totals 16 residues. V lost 6 bases, J lost 5 bases, and 20 bases lay in between. CDR3 nucleotides: TGTGCCAGTAGATCGGGGCGCAGGGAGGCAAACAATGAGCAGTTCTTC. Translated, it gives CASRSGRREANNEQFF. The full variable domain, with the rest looked up from reference TRBV19 and TRBJ2-1, is DGGITQSPKYLFRKEGQNVTLSCEQNLNHDAMYWYRQDPGQGLRLIYYSQIVNDFQKGDIAEGYSVSREKKESFPLTVTSAQKNPTAFYLCASRSGRREANNEQFFGPGTRLTVL.

The chain employs TRBV9 and TRBJ1-2, with 8 bases matching TRBD1. This CDR3 has 15 residues. Germline lookup yields CDR1 SGDLS and CDR2 YYNGEE. V trimming: 4 bases; J trimming: 1 base; junction bases outside the gene matches: 6. The CDR3 spells CASSPGQGFNYGYTF. The CDR3 nucleotides read TGTGCCAGCAGCCCAGGACAGGGCTTTAACTATGGCTACACCTTC.

This sequence joins TRBV18 and TRBJ1-3, with unresolved D. V lost 6 bases and J lost 0, with 9 bases in between. Germline V gene sequence: CDR1 KGHSH, CDR2 LQKENI. The CDR3 is 14 residues long. The CDR3 bases are TGTGCCAGCTCGAACGAACACTCTGGAAACACCATATATTTT. It translates to CASSNEHSGNTIYF.

The chain has TRBV9 and TRBJ1-4; 7 nucleotides agree with TRBD1. Germline loops: CDR1 SGDLS, CDR2 YYNGEE. J was trimmed by 0 bases and V by 3 bases; bases with no gene match: 11. The CDR3 is made up of 18 amino acids. Here the CDR3 reads CASSGQGVSRTTNEKLFF. Here the CDR3 DNA reads TGTGCCAGCAGCGGTCAGGGGGTATCCCGTACAACTAATGAAAAACTGTTTTTT. The entire variable domain, with the rest obtained from reference TRBV9 and TRBJ1-4, is as follows: DSGVTQTPKHLITATGQRVTLRCSPRSGDLSVYWYQQSLDQGLQFLIQYYNGEERAKGNILERFSAQQFPDLHSELNLSSLELGDSALYFCASSGQGVSRTTNEKLFFGSGTQLSVL.

This chain uses TRBV14 with TRBJ2-7, with D possibly matching TRBD1 (5 bases). The germline V gene has CDR1 SGHDN and CDR2 FVKESK. CDR3 size: 13 residues. V was shortened by 5 bases and J by 2 bases, with 10 bases between the two germline ends. CDR3 protein: CASSLKGPYEQYF. The CDR3 DNA reads as TGTGCCAGCAGCTTAAAGGGGCCCTACGAGCAGTACTTC.

This clone was seen a single time. The chain employs TRBV9 and TRBJ2-3; D not certain. Trimming cost V 4 bases and J 3 bases, with 15 bases left between them. The CDR3 loop spans 15 amino acids. Germline V gene sequence: CDR1 SGDLS, CDR2 YYNGEE. As DNA, the CDR3 is TGTGCCAGCAGCCCAATGGGCGTCAGGACAGATACGCAGTATTTT. Translated: CASSPMGVRTDTQYF.

The J gene is TRBJ2-2, the V gene TRBV7-9; D not resolved. Between the trimmed V and J ends, which lost 3 bases and 1 base, there was a span of 9 bases. Germline assignment: CDR1 SEHNR and CDR2 FQNEAQ (reference sequence). The CDR3 has 15 amino acids. The CDR3 region has the DNA TGTGCCAGCAGCTTCCCCCTAGGGAACACCGGGGAGCTGTTTTTT. This gives the protein CASSFPLGNTGELFF.

V is TRBV9 and J is TRBJ2-7; D is perhaps TRBD1 (6 bases). Germline V lookup: CDR1 SGDLS, CDR2 YYNGEE. The CDR3 contains 16 residues. The germline V and J ends were trimmed by 4 bases and 3 bases, with 20 bases remaining between them. The CDR3 reads CASSSGHSTMDYEQYF. CDR3 nucleotide sequence: TGTGCCAGCAGCTCGGGACACTCAACTATGGACTACGAGCAGTACTTC.

The chain links TRBV7-3 to TRBJ2-2; 7 bases fit TRBD1. Germline loops: CDR1 SGHTA, CDR2 FQGTGA. This CDR3 has 16 amino acids. Trimming cost V 0 bases and J 0 bases; bases outside gene matches: 1. The CDR3 DNA follows: TGTGCCAGCAGCTTAACTGGGACAGCGAACACCGGGGAGCTGTTTTTT. Translated: CASSLTGTANTGELFF.

The rearrangement uses TRBV10-1 and TRBJ2-3; D not certain. The CDR3 is 13 amino acids. The germline V and J ends were trimmed by 6 bases and 2 bases, with 9 bases remaining between them. Germline assignment: CDR1 WNHNN and CDR2 SYGVQD (reference sequence). CDR3 nucleotides: TGCGCCAGCAGCGATCAGGTCACAGATACGCAGTATTTT. This encodes CASSDQVTDTQYF.

The J gene is TRBJ2-3, the V gene TRBV11-3; 12 nucleotides align to TRBD2. With V trimmed by 5 bases and J by 2 bases, 5 bases remained unmatched. The CDR3 is made up of 16 amino acids. Germline assignment: CDR1 SGHNT and CDR2 YENEEA. CDR3 bases: TGTGCCAGCAGCCCTGGACTAGCGGGAATCACAGATACGCAGTATTTT. It codes for CASSPGLAGITDTQYF.

The chain couples TRBV25-1 to TRBJ1-2; D gene ambiguous. The CDR3 has 13 amino acids. Germline assignment: CDR1 MGHDK and CDR2 SYGVNS. V lost 6 bases and J 8 bases, leaving 16 bases between the germline ends. CDR3 sequence reads: CASRDGSPGGYTF. The CDR3 DNA is TGTGCCAGCAGGGACGGATCCCCGGGAGGCTACACCTTC.